Listed below are T cell receptor beta chains from one sample, sequenced in a study of blood T cell repertoires in COVID-19. Sequencing used immunoSEQ multiplex PCR; TCRdb keeps in-frame clones, though not all of them. The sample comprises 200,000 to 300,000 clones, about nine tenths of which are singletons, and around 0.9% rests with the top ten. The sequencing input was peripheral blood. The receptor set was obtained from a man aged 25 to 40 with COVID-19, enrolled during active disease. Each CDR3 is given with its conserved first and last residue. A D gene is named only where the DNA matches it firmly. Only part of the rows carry a size: once, few, many, or a class if the clone is expanded.

len,abundance,v_gene,j_gene,d_gene,CDR3nt,CDR3aa
14,-,TRBV19,TRBJ1-5,-,TGTGCCAGTAGTATGGCAGGGAGCAATCAGCCCCAGCATTTT,CASSMAGSNQPQHF
12,-,TRBV6-5,TRBJ1-1,-,TGTGCCAGCAGTTTACACAACACTGAAGCTTTCTTT,CASSLHNTEAFF
16,-,TRBV11-2,TRBJ1-1,TRBD1,TGTGCCAGCAGCTCGATAGGGGGCGGTTTAGGCACTGAAGCTTTCTTT,CASSSIGGGLGTEAFF
15,-,TRBV6-5,TRBJ1-1,-,TGTGCCAGCAGCCTGACAGAGAACATGAACACTGAAGCTTTCTTT,CASSLTENMNTEAFF
16,-,TRBV5-1,TRBJ2-2,-,TGCGCCAGCAGCTTACAGGGTGCTGCGCTGTCCGGGGAGCTGTTTTTT,CASSLQGAALSGELFF
18,-,TRBV9,TRBJ2-1,-,TGTGCCAGCAGCGTAGGGTCTGCTTCGGTGAGGGTCCTCGATGAGCAGTTCTTC,CASSVGSASVRVLDEQFF
14,once,TRBV29-1,TRBJ1-2,TRBD1,TGCAGCGTGGATGGGACAGGGCGTGTGAATGGCTACACCTTC,CSVDGTGRVNGYTF
14,once,TRBV6-5,TRBJ1-1,TRBD1,TGTGCCAGCAAGGGGACAGGGGTTGCCACTGAAGCTTTCTTT,CASKGTGVATEAFF
15,once,TRBV5-1,TRBJ2-7,-,TGCGCCAGCAGCGCAACAAACGGAGGGCGCGACGAGCAGTACTTC,CASSATNGGRDEQYF
14,-,TRBV2,TRBJ2-4,TRBD1,TGTGCCAGCAGTGTCGCCGGGACAGAAAACATTCAGTACTTC,CASSVAGTENIQYF
16,-,TRBV6-5,TRBJ2-3,-,TGTGCCAGCAGTTCCGAGCGGGGAATAAGGGGGGATACGCAGTATTTT,CASSSERGIRGDTQYF
14,-,TRBV19,TRBJ1-5,TRBD1,TGTGCCAGTAGTCAGGACAGGGTTGATCAGCCCCAGCATTTT,CASSQDRVDQPQHF
15,once,TRBV6-2/TRBV6-3,TRBJ1-5,TRBD1,TGTGCCAGCAGCTGGGACTACAGGGGGAATCAGCCCCAGCATTTT,CASSWDYRGNQPQHF
12,-,TRBV18,TRBJ2-7,TRBD1,TGTGCCAGCTCACGAGGGACAGTGGAGCAGTACTTC,CASSRGTVEQYF
13,-,TRBV18,TRBJ1-5,-,TGTGCCAGCTCACAGGACACCAATCAGCCCCAGCATTTT,CASSQDTNQPQHF
14,-,TRBV2,TRBJ2-3,TRBD2,TGTGCCAGCGTTGAGCGGGGGCGGAAAGATACGCAGTATTTT,CASVERGRKDTQYF
13,-,TRBV18,TRBJ1-1,-,TGTGCCAGCTCCCAGGCGAAGGACACTGAAGCTTTCTTT,CASSQAKDTEAFF
15,-,TRBV7-2,TRBJ2-5,-,TGTGCCAGCAGCCCCGAAGGGGGACGGCGGGAGACCCAGTACTTC,CASSPEGGRRETQYF
17,-,TRBV11-2,TRBJ2-3,-,TGTGCCAGCAGCTCATCTCTATGGGCGAGCTTGGAAGATACGCAGTATTTT,CASSSSLWASLEDTQYF
17,-,TRBV11-2,TRBJ2-1,TRBD1,TGTGCCAGCAGCTTAGAGATGTGGACAGGGCGGTTCAATGAGCAGTTCTTC,CASSLEMWTGRFNEQFF
14,-,TRBV7-9,TRBJ1-1,-,TGTGCCAGCAGCTTTGGAGGCCGGAACACTGAAGCTTTCTTT,CASSFGGRNTEAFF
15,-,TRBV24-1,TRBJ1-2,-,TGTGCCACCAAAGAGGACTCCTGGTATCATTATGGCTACACCTTC,CATKEDSWYHYGYTF
15,-,TRBV10-2,TRBJ1-2,TRBD1,TGCGCCAGCAGTGAGTTGGGGCCGGGACAGGGGAACTACACCTTC,CASSELGPGQGNYTF
14,-,TRBV5-4,TRBJ2-5,-,TGTGCCAGCAGCGGACTGCAGGGGCAAGAGACCCAGTACTTC,CASSGLQGQETQYF
13,-,TRBV27,TRBJ1-1,TRBD1,TGTGCCAGCACAGGGGGCAGGGGCACTGAAGCTTTCTTT,CASTGGRGTEAFF
13,-,TRBV5-1,TRBJ2-7,-,TGCGCCAGCAGCTTGGACATATCCTACGAGCAGTACTTC,CASSLDISYEQYF
14,-,TRBV11-2,TRBJ1-5,-,TGTGCCAGCAGCTTAGGAAGGGGCTATCAGCCCCAGCATTTT,CASSLGRGYQPQHF
15,-,TRBV7-9,TRBJ1-2,TRBD1,TGTGCCAGCAGCTCCGGTAGACAGGGTAACTATGGCTACACCTTC,CASSSGRQGNYGYTF
19,-,TRBV11-3,TRBJ1-5,-,TGTGCCAGCAGCTTATCTCGGCGGGGAGGGAGGACCGGCAATCAGCCCCAGCATTTT,CASSLSRRGGRTGNQPQHF
13,-,TRBV12-5,TRBJ1-4,-,TGTGCTAGTGGCCTGGTGGGGAGGGGAAAACTGTTTTTT,CASGLVGRGKLFF
15,-,TRBV6-5,TRBJ2-3,TRBD2,TGTGCCAGCAGCCAAAGCGGGGGGGCTGCAGATACGCAGTATTTT,CASSQSGGAADTQYF
15,-,TRBV9,TRBJ1-1,-,TGTGCCAGCAGCGAGGTGGGCAGCATGAACACTGAAGCTTTCTTT,CASSEVGSMNTEAFF
16,-,TRBV4-1,TRBJ1-4,-,TGCGCCAGCAGCCAATCTGCAGGGGCCCCTAATGAAAAACTGTTTTTT,CASSQSAGAPNEKLFF
16,-,TRBV5-1,TRBJ1-2,-,TGCGCCAGCAGTCAACGTGAAACTGGGTACTCTAGTGGCTACACCTTC,CASSQRETGYSSGYTF
14,-,TRBV6-5,TRBJ1-5,-,TGTGCCAGCAGTTACTACCAGGGAGGTCAGCCCCAGCATTTT,CASSYYQGGQPQHF
15,-,TRBV30,TRBJ1-1,-,TGTGCCTGGAGTGTTAAAGGACGGGGTCATCCTGAAGCTTTCTTT,CAWSVKGRGHPEAFF
14,-,TRBV6-5,TRBJ2-3,TRBD1,TGTGCCAGCACCGGGACAGTCACCACAGATACGCAGTATTTT,CASTGTVTTDTQYF
14,-,TRBV7-9,TRBJ1-1,-,TGTGCCAGCAGCTTGGGACAACCGGAAACTGAAGCTTTCTTT,CASSLGQPETEAFF
16,-,TRBV7-6,TRBJ1-5,-,TGTGCCAGCAGCTTAGGGGTGGGGGGTGACAATCAGCCCCAGCATTTT,CASSLGVGGDNQPQHF
15,once,TRBV6-5,TRBJ1-1,TRBD1,TGTGCCAGCAGTTACTCGACAGGGGGGGGAACTGAAGCTTTCTTT,CASSYSTGGGTEAFF
14,-,TRBV6-5,TRBJ2-5,-,TGTGCCAGCAGGGGGGCTTTAGGCCGGGAGACCCAGTACTTC,CASRGALGRETQYF
13,-,TRBV5-4,TRBJ1-2,-,TGTGCCAGCAGAGGACAGAGGAACTATGGCTACACCTTC,CASRGQRNYGYTF
16,once,TRBV5-1,TRBJ1-1,TRBD1,TGCGCCAGCAGCTTTAGTGGACAGGGGGCTTACACTGAAGCTTTCTTT,CASSFSGQGAYTEAFF
14,-,TRBV5-1,TRBJ2-5,TRBD2,TGCGCCAGCAGCCCCGGGGGGGCCGGTGAGACCCAGTACTTC,CASSPGGAGETQYF
15,-,TRBV2,TRBJ2-7,TRBD1,TGTGCCAGCAGTAAACTACCCGGGACAGGGAACGAGCAGTACTTC,CASSKLPGTGNEQYF
17,-,TRBV6-4,TRBJ2-3,TRBD2,TGTGCCAGCATGAAACCCGGGACTAGCCCTAGCACAGATACGCAGTATTTT,CASMKPGTSPSTDTQYF
12,-,TRBV30,TRBJ1-2,-,TGTGCCTGGAGCGATCAGGGATGGGGCTACACCTTC,CAWSDQGWGYTF
17,-,TRBV2,TRBJ2-3,TRBD2,TGTGCCAGCAGTGAAGGGGCGCGGGGGGGCCGGGCAGATACGCAGTATTTT,CASSEGARGGRADTQYF
15,-,TRBV3-1/TRBV3-2,TRBJ1-1,-,TGTGCCAGCAGCCCCTATTCCGCGATGAACACTGAAGCTTTCTTT,CASSPYSAMNTEAFF
12,-,TRBV12-3/TRBV12-4,TRBJ1-2,TRBD1,TGTGCCAGCGCATCCTCAGGGGGCCAGGACACCTTC,CASASSGGQDTF
16,-,TRBV5-1,TRBJ2-3,TRBD1,TGCGCCAGCAGCTTGGCGGGACAGGGGAACACAGATACGCAGTATTTT,CASSLAGQGNTDTQYF
14,once,TRBV6-5,TRBJ2-7,TRBD2,TGTGCCAGCGCGACTAGCGGGGGTTCCTACGAGCAGTACTTC,CASATSGGSYEQYF
13,-,TRBV15,TRBJ1-1,TRBD1,TGTGCCACCGCAACAGGGGTTGGCACTGAAGCTTTCTTT,CATATGVGTEAFF
14,-,TRBV5-6,TRBJ2-1,-,TGTGCCAGCAGCTTCCAGGGGTCCTACAATGAGCAGTTCTTC,CASSFQGSYNEQFF
13,-,TRBV5-1,TRBJ1-1,-,TGCGCCAGCAGCGTAGGGGAAGGGGCTGAAGCTTTCTTT,CASSVGEGAEAFF